The 22 T cell receptor beta chains presented below share a single source sample, sequenced in a study of cytomegalovirus exposure and HLA in healthy donors. The table came from immunoSEQ multiplex PCR; TCRdb's copy has only in-frame clones and leaves some out. This table has about 270,000 clones, 86% appearing once. The sample consisted of PBMCs. The source is a woman aged 18-29 years in good health and CMV-seronegative.

This sequence joins TRBV30 and TRBJ1-2; D remains ambiguous. The CDR3 spans 12 residues. Trimming left V 5 bases short and J 5 bases short, with 12 bases between. Germline-derived CDR1 and CDR2 are GTSNPN and SVGIG (reference sequence). The CDR3 nucleotides are TGTGCCTGGGATAGGCGGGGTTATGGCTACACCTTC. As protein: CAWDRRGYGYTF.

The chain has TRBV7-6 and TRBJ2-7, with a possible D match to TRBD1 (6 bases). The CDR3 consists of 15 residues. The V gene lost 5 bases and the J gene lost 5 bases, with 19 bases spanning the gap. CDR1 is SGHVS and CDR2 is FNYEAQ in the germline V gene. CDR3 in amino acids: CASSPGTGLEDEQYF. The CDR3 DNA reads as TGTGCCAGCAGCCCGGGAACAGGGCTGGAGGACGAGCAGTACTTC.

This sequence joins TRBV2 and TRBJ2-2; 9 bases map to TRBD2. Germline V CDR1 and CDR2: SNHLY, FYNNEI. V lost 4 bases, J lost 5 bases, and 5 bases stayed unmatched. This CDR3 has 15 amino acids. The CDR3 DNA is TGTGCCAGCAGTGGGCTAGCGGGACAAACCGGGGAGCTGTTTTTT. It encodes CASSGLAGQTGELFF.

V is TRBV6-5 and J is TRBJ1-2; TRBD1 might be the D (6 bases). In germline, CDR1 is MNHEY, CDR2 SVGAGI. The CDR3 covers 15 residues. With 4 bases removed from V and 4 bases from J, the gap between germline ends came to 16 bases. The CDR3 region is CASSSVQGLTYGYTF. The CDR3 DNA follows: TGTGCCAGCAGTTCCGTACAGGGTCTCACCTATGGCTACACCTTC.

This clone is a singleton in its sample. This chain uses TRBV27 with TRBJ2-7; TRBD2 might be the D (6 bases). Between the trimmed V and J ends, which lost 5 bases and 6 bases, there was a span of 11 bases. Germline assignment: CDR1 MNHEY and CDR2 SMNVEV (reference sequence). The CDR3 extends over 12 amino acids. Here the CDR3 reads CASSPPGGEQYF. For the CDR3, the DNA is TGTGCCAGCAGTCCCCCCGGGGGCGAGCAGTACTTC.

This chain links TRBV6-1 with TRBJ1-5; 9 nucleotides line up with TRBD1. Trimming took 6 bases from V and 7 from J; bases not matched to a gene: 10. The length of the CDR3 is 15 residues. Germline V CDR1 and CDR2: MNHNS, SASEGT. The CDR3: CASRALTGGNQPQHF. The CDR3 DNA is TGTGCCAGCAGGGCTTTGACAGGGGGGAACCAGCCCCAGCATTTT.

V is TRBV4-1 and J is TRBJ1-6; 7 positions match TRBD1. The germline V gene encodes CDR1 MGHRA and CDR2 YSYEKL. The CDR3 sequence is 16 residues long. V dropped 4 bases and J dropped 6; count of bases not matched to a gene: 9. Here the CDR3 DNA reads TGCGCCAGCAGCCTTACTACGACAGGGTTTAATTCACCCCTCCACTTT. This sequence encodes CASSLTTTGFNSPLHF.

A single count supports this clone. The chain couples TRBV7-6 to TRBJ2-1; the D is unclear. The CDR3 is 13 residues long. Deletions cut 3 bases from V and 0 bases from J, with 3 bases between. Germline CDR1 and CDR2: SGHVS and FNYEAQ. CDR3 DNA sequence: TGTGCCAGCAGCTTTAGCTCCTACAATGAGCAGTTCTTC. It is translated as CASSFSSYNEQFF.

The V and J genes are TRBV30 and TRBJ1-6; the D gene is possibly TRBD1 (6 bases). Trimming removed 0 bases at V and 5 bases at J, with 14 bases between. The CDR3 extends over 16 amino acids. Germline V gene lookup returns CDR1 GTSNPN and CDR2 SVGIG (reference sequence). This CDR3 reads CAWSVHSGQNNSPLHF. The CDR3 DNA follows: TGTGCCTGGAGTGTCCATTCGGGACAAAATAATTCACCCCTCCACTTT.

The rearrangement joins TRBV30 to TRBJ1-5, with D possibly TRBD1 on 5 matching bases. The germline gives CDR1 GTSNPN, CDR2 SVGIG (reference sequence). The CDR3 spans 13 residues. Trimming removed 3 bases at V and 7 bases at J, with 13 bases between. Here the CDR3 reads CAWSRTRGQPQHF. In DNA form, the CDR3 reads TGTGCCTGGAGCCGAACCCGGGGGCAGCCCCAGCATTTT.

The chain couples TRBV4-3 to TRBJ1-2; D uncertain. This CDR3 spans 15 amino acids. Germline CDR1 reads LGHNA; CDR2 reads YSLEER. The V and J ends lost 0 bases and 4 bases respectively, with 12 bases between them. The CDR3 coding sequence is TGCGCCAGCAGCCAAGATGATGTGGGAGGCTATGGCTACACCTTC. Translating gives CASSQDDVGGYGYTF.

This clone was picked up one time. The V and J genes are TRBV28 and TRBJ1-5; a weak D match, TRBD1 (5 bases). This CDR3 is built from 13 residues. Germline V gives CDR1 MDHEN, CDR2 SYDVKM. Trimming took 10 bases from V and 0 from J, leaving 10 bases between them. DNA for the CDR3: TGTGCCATCAGAGGGGTTAGCAATCAGCCCCAGCATTTT. Its translation: CAIRGVSNQPQHF.

The rearrangement joins TRBV5-1 to TRBJ2-7; tentatively, D is TRBD1 (7 bases). V was trimmed by 0 bases and J by 5 bases, leaving 12 bases between them. Germline values: CDR1 SGHRS, CDR2 YFSETQ. The CDR3 covers 14 residues. The DNA of the CDR3 is TGCGCCAGCAGCTTGGTGGAGGGGGCCGACGAGCAGTACTTC. It translates to CASSLVEGADEQYF.

V and J are TRBV4-1 and TRBJ2-7, with D hard to call. The CDR3 consists of 12 residues. Germline assignment: CDR1 MGHRA and CDR2 YSYEKL. The germline V and J ends were trimmed by 4 bases and 2 bases, with 6 bases remaining between them. CDR3 nucleotide sequence: TGCGCCAGCAGCCTCTCGGCCTACGAGCAGTACTTC. It is translated as CASSLSAYEQYF.

A few counts support this clone. The rearrangement joins TRBV30 to TRBJ1-5; D is perhaps TRBD1 (5 bases). The CDR3 is made up of 12 amino acids. V lost 6 bases, J lost 7 bases, and 13 bases lay in between. Looked up from germline, CDR1 is GTSNPN and CDR2 is SVGIG (reference sequence). The CDR3 DNA sequence: TGTGCCTGCAACCTCGGGGGGCAGCCCCAGCATTTT. It specifies CACNLGGQPQHF.

In the case of this clone: The same CDR3 also results from other DNA sequences found in this sample. The CDR3: CASSSAYEQYF. The DNA for the CDR3 is TGTGCCAGCAGCTCGGCCTACGAGCAGTACTTC. This sequence joins TRBV7-2 and TRBJ2-7; no definite D call. CDR3 size: 11 residues. V was cut by 4 bases and J by 2 bases, with 3 bases left in between. CDR1 is SGHTA, CDR2 FQGNSA, per germline.

This chain uses TRBV27 with TRBJ1-2; 8 bases are shared with TRBD1. Germline-derived CDR1 and CDR2 are MNHEY and SMNVEV (reference sequence). The CDR3 consists of 12 residues. The V gene end was trimmed by 3 bases and the J gene end by 8 bases; junction bases not matched to a gene: 2. For the CDR3, the DNA is TGTGCCAGCAGTTTTGGGACAGGCGGCTACACCTTC. This translates into CASSFGTGGYTF.

This clone was recorded only once. The rearrangement joins TRBV10-1 to TRBJ2-1; 12 nucleotides agree with TRBD1. Germline V gives CDR1 WNHNN, CDR2 SYGVQD (reference sequence). This CDR3 is built from 16 residues. Trimming took 2 bases from V and 8 from J; bases not matched to a gene: 7. CDR3 sequence: CASSEKAGTGGHEQFF. Written as DNA, the CDR3 is TGCGCCAGCAGTGAGAAGGCCGGGACAGGGGGCCATGAGCAGTTCTTC.

The DNA for the CDR3 is TGCGCCAGCAGCCAAGGTACATCGCGGTTCGGAGAGACCCAGTACTTC. It encodes CASSQGTSRFGETQYF. The chain employs TRBV4-1 and TRBJ2-5, with D uncertain. This CDR3 is built from 16 residues. Germline lookup yields CDR1 MGHRA and CDR2 YSYEKL. The ends were cut back, 1 base at V and 4 bases at J, with 16 bases in the middle.

The chain uses TRBV6-5 and TRBJ2-7; TRBD1 might be the D (6 bases). The V end lost 6 bases, the J end lost 0 bases, and 15 bases lay between the germline ends. The germline CDR1 and CDR2 sequences are MNHEY and SVGAGI. This CDR3 region has 15 residues. The CDR3 spells CASRNGQRISYEQYF. CDR3 DNA sequence: TGTGCCAGCAGAAACGGACAGAGAATCTCCTACGAGCAGTACTTC.

The chain links TRBV7-2 to TRBJ2-7; 8 nucleotides align to TRBD1. With 5 bases clipped from V and 0 bases from J, the junction kept 3 bases outside the gene matches. Germline CDR1 and CDR2: SGHTA and FQGNSA. This CDR3 region has 14 residues. CDR3 in amino acids: CASSRTGSSYEQYF. In nucleotides, the CDR3 is TGTGCCAGCAGCCGGACAGGGAGCTCCTACGAGCAGTACTTC.

This sequence joins TRBV13 and TRBJ2-7; TRBD2 matches at 9 bases. The CDR3 is 16 residues long. Germline V gene data show CDR1 as PRHDT and CDR2 as FYEKMQ (reference sequence). The V segment lost 4 bases and the J segment 5 bases; nucleotides outside the gene matches: 12. This chain's CDR3 is CASSSSLGREGNEQYF. CDR3 sequence (DNA): TGTGCCAGCAGCTCATCACTAGGGCGGGAGGGTAACGAGCAGTACTTC.